This T cell receptor beta chain emerged from a study of T cell responses to AZD1222 COVID-19 vaccine. Study-level findings and limits: Sampling captured repertoires only after the peak T cell response.

This clone was observed a few times. Its target is not known. Germline V gene sequence: CDR1 LGHNA, CDR2 YSLEER. With V trimmed by 0 bases and J by 3 bases, 5 bases remained unmatched. The CDR3 is 15 amino acids. Profiled with immunoSEQ multiplex PCR; TCRdb holds only in-frame clones, not every one. The table records under 200,000 clones, more than 75% of them present only once. The sequences come from peripheral blood, collected 28 days after the second AZD1222 dose. The TCR comes from an adult who received the AZD1222 COVID-19 vaccine. V and J are TRBV4-3 and TRBJ2-7; 7 positions agree with TRBD2. The CDR3 region has the DNA TGCGCCAGCAGCCAAGAAGCGGGAACTTTCTACGAGCAGTACTTC. It yields the protein CASSQEAGTFYEQYF.